This record concerns one T cell receptor beta chain sequence. The CDR3 length is 12 residues. Trimming took 5 bases from V and 0 from J, leaving 7 bases between them. The germline CDR1 and CDR2 sequences are GTSNPN and SVGIG (reference sequence). The sample belongs to a study of cytomegalovirus exposure and HLA in healthy donors. With 60 Vbeta and 13 Jbeta primers, the PCR was carried out. TCRdb keeps only in-frame clones here, not all; method: immunoSEQ multiplex PCR. The table records over 120,000 clones, about four fifths of them present only once. The chain carries TRBV30 and TRBJ2-5; D is ambiguous. This TCR was recovered from a woman aged 18-30 years in good health and CMV-seropositive. Input material: PBMCs. The chain's CDR3 is CAWARDQETQYF. CDR3 nucleotide sequence: TGTGCCTGGGCCCGAGACCAAGAGACCCAGTACTTC.